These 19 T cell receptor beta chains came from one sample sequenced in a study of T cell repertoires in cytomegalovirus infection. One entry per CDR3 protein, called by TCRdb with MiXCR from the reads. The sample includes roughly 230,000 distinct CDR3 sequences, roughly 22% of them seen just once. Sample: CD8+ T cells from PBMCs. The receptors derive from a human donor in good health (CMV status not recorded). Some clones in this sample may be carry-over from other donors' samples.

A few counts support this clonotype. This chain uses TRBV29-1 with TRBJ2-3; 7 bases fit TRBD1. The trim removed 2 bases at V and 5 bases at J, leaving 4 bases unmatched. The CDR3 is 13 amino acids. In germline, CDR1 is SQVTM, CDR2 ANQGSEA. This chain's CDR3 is CSVETYRGDTQYF. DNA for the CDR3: TGCAGCGTTGAAACATACAGGGGAGATACGCAGTATTTT.

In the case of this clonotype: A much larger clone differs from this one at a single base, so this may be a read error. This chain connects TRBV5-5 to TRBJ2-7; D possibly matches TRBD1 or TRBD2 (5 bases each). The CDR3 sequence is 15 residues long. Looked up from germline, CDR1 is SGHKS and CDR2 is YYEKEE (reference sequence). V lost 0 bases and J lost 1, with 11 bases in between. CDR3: CASSLVGTESYEQYF. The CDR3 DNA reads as TGTGCCAGCAGCTTGGTCGGGACGGAATCCTACGAGCAGTACTTC.

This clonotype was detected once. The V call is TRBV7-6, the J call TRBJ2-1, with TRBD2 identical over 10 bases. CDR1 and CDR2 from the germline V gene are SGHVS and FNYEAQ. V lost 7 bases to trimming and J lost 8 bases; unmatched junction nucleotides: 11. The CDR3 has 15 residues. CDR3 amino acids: CASNKGSGGIDEQFF. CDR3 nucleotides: TGTGCCAGCAACAAGGGTAGCGGGGGGATCGATGAGCAGTTCTTC. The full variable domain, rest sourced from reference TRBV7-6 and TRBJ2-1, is GAGVSQSPRYKVTKRGQDVALRCDPISGHVSLYWYRQALGQGPEFLTYFNYEAQQDKSGLPNDRFSAERPEGSISTLTIQRTEQRDSAMYRCASNKGSGGIDEQFFGPGTRLTVL.

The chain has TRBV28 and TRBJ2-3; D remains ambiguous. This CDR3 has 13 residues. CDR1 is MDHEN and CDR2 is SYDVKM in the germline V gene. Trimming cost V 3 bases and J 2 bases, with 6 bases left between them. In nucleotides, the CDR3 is TGTGCCAGCAGTTTTTCGTACACAGATACGCAGTATTTT. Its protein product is CASSFSYTDTQYF.

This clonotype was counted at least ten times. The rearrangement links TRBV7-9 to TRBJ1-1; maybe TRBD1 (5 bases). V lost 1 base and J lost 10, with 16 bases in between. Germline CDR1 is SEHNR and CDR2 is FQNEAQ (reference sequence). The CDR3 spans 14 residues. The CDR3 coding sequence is TGTGCCAGCAGCTTAGACGAGTGGGGGTTGACAGCTTTCTTT. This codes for CASSLDEWGLTAFF.

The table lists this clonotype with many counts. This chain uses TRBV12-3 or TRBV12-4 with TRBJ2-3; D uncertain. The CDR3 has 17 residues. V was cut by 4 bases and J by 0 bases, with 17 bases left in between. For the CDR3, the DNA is TGTGCCAGCAGTTCCTATTTGGTTGGTGCTAGCACAGATACGCAGTATTTT. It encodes CASSSYLVGASTDTQYF.

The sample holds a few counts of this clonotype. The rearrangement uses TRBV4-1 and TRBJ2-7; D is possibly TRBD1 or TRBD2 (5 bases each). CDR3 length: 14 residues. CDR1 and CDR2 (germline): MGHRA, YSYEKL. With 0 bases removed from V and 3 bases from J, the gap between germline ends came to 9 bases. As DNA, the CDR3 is TGCGCCAGCAGCCAAGATCAGGGAGACTACGAGCAGTACTTC. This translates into CASSQDQGDYEQYF.

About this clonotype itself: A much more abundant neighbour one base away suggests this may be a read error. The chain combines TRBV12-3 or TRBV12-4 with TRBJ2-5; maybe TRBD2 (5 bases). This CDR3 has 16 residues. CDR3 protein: CAGSSPHSGYQETQYF. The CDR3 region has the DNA TGTGCCGGCAGTTCCCCCCACTCGGGGTACCAAGAGACCCAGTACTTC.

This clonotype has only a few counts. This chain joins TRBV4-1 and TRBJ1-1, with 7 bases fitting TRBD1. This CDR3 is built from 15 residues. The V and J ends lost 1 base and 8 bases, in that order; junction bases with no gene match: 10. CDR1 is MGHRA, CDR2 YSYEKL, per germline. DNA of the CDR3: TGCGCCAGCAGCCAAGGAGGAGGAGACAGGGACGAAGCTTTCTTT. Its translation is CASSQGGGDRDEAFF.

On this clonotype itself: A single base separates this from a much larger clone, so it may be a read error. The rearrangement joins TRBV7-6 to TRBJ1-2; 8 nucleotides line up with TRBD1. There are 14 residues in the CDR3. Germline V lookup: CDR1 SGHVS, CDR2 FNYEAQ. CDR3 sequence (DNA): TGTGCCAGCAGCGCAACAGGGGGTGAGGAAGGCTACATCTTC. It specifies CASSATGGEEGYIF.

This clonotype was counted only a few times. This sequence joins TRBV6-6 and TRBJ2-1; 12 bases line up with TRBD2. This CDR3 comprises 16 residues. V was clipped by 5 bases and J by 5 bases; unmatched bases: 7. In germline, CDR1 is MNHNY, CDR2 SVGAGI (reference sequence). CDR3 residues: CASSRYLAGGNNEQFF. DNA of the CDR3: TGTGCCAGCAGTCGATACCTAGCGGGGGGGAACAATGAGCAGTTCTTC.

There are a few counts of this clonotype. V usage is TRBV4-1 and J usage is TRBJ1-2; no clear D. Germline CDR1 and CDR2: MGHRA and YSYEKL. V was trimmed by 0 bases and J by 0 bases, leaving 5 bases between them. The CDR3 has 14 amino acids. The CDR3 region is CASSQDVANYGYTF. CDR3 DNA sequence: TGCGCCAGCAGCCAAGACGTAGCTAACTATGGCTACACCTTC.

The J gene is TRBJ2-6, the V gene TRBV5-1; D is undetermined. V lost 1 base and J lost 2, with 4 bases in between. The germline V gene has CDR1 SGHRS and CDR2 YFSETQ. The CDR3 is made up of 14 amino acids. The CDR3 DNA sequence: TGCGCCAGCAGCTTGACCCCTGGGGCCAACGTCCTGACTTTC. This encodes CASSLTPGANVLTF.

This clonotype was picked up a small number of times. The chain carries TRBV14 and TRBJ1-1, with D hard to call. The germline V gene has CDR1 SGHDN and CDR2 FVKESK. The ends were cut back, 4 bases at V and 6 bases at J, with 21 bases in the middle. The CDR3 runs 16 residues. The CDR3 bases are TGTGCCAGCAGCCCGCTTGGAGGAAAGGGCCACCCTGAAGCTTTCTTT. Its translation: CASSPLGGKGHPEAFF.

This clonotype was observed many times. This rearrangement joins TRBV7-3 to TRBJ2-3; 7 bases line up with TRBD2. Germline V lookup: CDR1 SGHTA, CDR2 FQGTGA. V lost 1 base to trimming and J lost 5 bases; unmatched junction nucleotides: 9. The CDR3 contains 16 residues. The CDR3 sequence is CASSLMGGVAGDTQYF. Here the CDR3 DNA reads TGTGCCAGCAGCTTAATGGGAGGGGTAGCGGGAGATACGCAGTATTTT.

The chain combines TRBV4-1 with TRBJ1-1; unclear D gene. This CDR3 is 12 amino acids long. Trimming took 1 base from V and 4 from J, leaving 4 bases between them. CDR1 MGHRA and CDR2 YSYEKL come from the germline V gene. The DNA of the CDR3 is TGCGCCAGCAGCCAAGGGTTCACTGAAGCTTTCTTT. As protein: CASSQGFTEAFF.

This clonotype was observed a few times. The CDR3 DNA reads as TGTGCCAGCAGCTTCGGAGGGTCCAGCATTGAGACCCAGTACTTC. Its protein product is CASSFGGSSIETQYF. This chain uses TRBV7-3 with TRBJ2-5; D is perhaps TRBD2 (6 bases). Trimming cost V 3 bases and J 5 bases, with 16 bases left between them. The CDR3 covers 15 residues. CDR1 SGHTA and CDR2 FQGTGA come from the germline V gene.

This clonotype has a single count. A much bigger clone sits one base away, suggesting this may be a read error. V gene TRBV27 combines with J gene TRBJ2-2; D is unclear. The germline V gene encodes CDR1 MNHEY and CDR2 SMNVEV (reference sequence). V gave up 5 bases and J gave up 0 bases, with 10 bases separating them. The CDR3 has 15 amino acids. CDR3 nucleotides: TGTGCCAGCAGTAAAGGGATCGCGAACACCGGGGAGCTGTTTTTT. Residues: CASSKGIANTGELFF.

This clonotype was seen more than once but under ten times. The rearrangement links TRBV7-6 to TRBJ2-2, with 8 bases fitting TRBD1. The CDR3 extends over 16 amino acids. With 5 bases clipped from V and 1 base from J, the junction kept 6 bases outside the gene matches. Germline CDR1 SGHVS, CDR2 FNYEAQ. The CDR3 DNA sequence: TGTGCCAGCAGCCGAACCGGGACAGGGAACACCGGGGAGCTGTTTTTT. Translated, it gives CASSRTGTGNTGELFF.